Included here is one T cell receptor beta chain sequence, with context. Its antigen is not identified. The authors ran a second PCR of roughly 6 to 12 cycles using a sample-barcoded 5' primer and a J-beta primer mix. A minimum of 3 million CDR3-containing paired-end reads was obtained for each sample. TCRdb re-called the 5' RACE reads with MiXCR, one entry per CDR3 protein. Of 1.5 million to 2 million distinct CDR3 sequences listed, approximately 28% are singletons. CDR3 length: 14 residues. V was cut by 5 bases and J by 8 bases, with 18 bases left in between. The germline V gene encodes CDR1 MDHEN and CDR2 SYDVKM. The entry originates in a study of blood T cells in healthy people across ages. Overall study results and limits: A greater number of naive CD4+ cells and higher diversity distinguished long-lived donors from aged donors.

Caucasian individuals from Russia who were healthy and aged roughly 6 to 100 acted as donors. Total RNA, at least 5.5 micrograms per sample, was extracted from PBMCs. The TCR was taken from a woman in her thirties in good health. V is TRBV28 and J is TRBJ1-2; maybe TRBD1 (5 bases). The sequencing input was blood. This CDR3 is CASSLIGPGGGYTF. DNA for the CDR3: TGTGCCAGCAGTCTCATAGGGCCCGGGGGGGGCTACACCTTC.